This T cell receptor beta chain appears in the sequencing data of a study of early T cells in non-severe SARS-CoV-2 infection. This CDR3 contains 13 residues. Germline V gene sequence: CDR1 SGHRS, CDR2 YFSETQ. The J segment lost 4 bases and the V segment lost 4 bases, leaving 5 bases of the junction unmatched. MiXCR, applied by TCRdb to the 5' RACE reads, yields one record per CDR3 protein. Here the sample spans some 35,000 distinct CDR3 sequences, 3.5% to 4% being singletons. This clonotype was seen repeatedly, ten times or more. The sequencing sample was made of whole blood. The chain links TRBV5-1 to TRBJ2-7; 7 positions agree with TRBD1. This TCR was recovered from an adult who was a healthcare worker with PCR-confirmed SARS-CoV-2 infection or an uninfected control (not recorded which). The CDR3 reads CASSMGQKYEQYF. DNA for the CDR3: TGCGCCAGCAGCATGGGACAGAAATACGAGCAGTACTTC. The variable domain in full, completed from reference TRBV5-1 and TRBJ2-7, reads KAGVTQTPRYLIKTRGQQVTLSCSPISGHRSVSWYQQTPGQGLQFLFEYFSETQRNKGNFPGRFSGRQFSNSRSEMNVSTLELGDSALYLCASSMGQKYEQYFGPGTRLTVT.